Each of the 15 T cell receptor beta chains below was sequenced from the same sample in a study of radiotherapy plus CTLA-4 blockade in lung cancer. The protocol was immunoSEQ multiplex PCR, while the TCRdb copy is restricted to in-frame clones and leaves out a portion. The data show approximately 78,000 clones, around 80% seen once. The input for sequencing was peripheral blood, taken from a patient treated with radiotherapy plus ipilimumab. These receptor sequences come from a human donor with non-small cell lung cancer who had a complete response to radiotherapy plus ipilimumab.

This chain joins TRBV10-2 and TRBJ1-1, with TRBD1 as a possible D gene (5 bases). The germline V and J ends were trimmed by 9 bases and 4 bases, with 18 bases remaining between them. In germline, CDR1 is WSHSY, CDR2 SAAADI. CDR3 length: 14 amino acids. Here the CDR3 reads CASYTSGPGTEAFF. For the CDR3, the DNA is TGCGCCAGTTATACCTCGGGGCCTGGCACTGAAGCTTTCTTT.

The chain joins TRBV12-5 to TRBJ2-7; D gene ambiguous. Germline V gives CDR1 LGHNT, CDR2 FRNRAP. The CDR3 loop spans 13 amino acids. V lost 6 bases and J 3 bases, leaving 12 bases between the germline ends. The CDR3 coding sequence is TGTGCTAGTGGATATGACACCATCTACGAGCAGTACTTC. Its protein is CASGYDTIYEQYF.

The chain employs TRBV28 and TRBJ2-1, with 9 nucleotides matching TRBD2. The junction had 11 bases not matched to a gene; V was cut back by 4 bases and J by 7 bases. The germline gives CDR1 MDHEN, CDR2 SYDVKM. This CDR3 spans 16 amino acids. Here the CDR3 DNA reads TGTGCCAGCAGTTCGACTAGCGGCCCGGAGCGGAATGAGCAGTTCTTC. Translated, it gives CASSSTSGPERNEQFF.

The chain couples TRBV7-2 to TRBJ1-3; a possible D gene is TRBD1 (5 bases). Trimming stripped 7 bases from V and 2 bases from J, with 12 bases between. Germline CDR1 reads SGHTA; CDR2 reads FQGNSA. The CDR3 is 14 amino acids. This CDR3 reads CASTKRGTGNTIYF. The CDR3 DNA reads as TGTGCCAGCACCAAAAGGGGTACTGGAAACACCATATATTTT.

The chain joins TRBV21-1 to TRBJ1-4; the table names TRBD1, a call not compared with the DNA. TRBV21-1 is deemed a pseudogene. The CDR3 spans 16 residues. For the CDR3, the DNA is TGTGCCAGAGCAGGGGGTGCATGGACTACTAATGAAAAACTGTTTTTT. It codes for CARAGGAWTTNEKLFF.

This clone was counted between two and nine times. The rearrangement uses TRBV6-1 and TRBJ1-2; a weak D match, TRBD1 (5 bases). Germline assignment: CDR1 MNHNS and CDR2 SASEGT. V shed 5 bases and J shed 5 bases, with 9 bases lying between them. The CDR3 runs 12 residues. CDR3 residues: CASSIQGYGYTF. CDR3 sequence (DNA): TGTGCCAGCAGTATCCAGGGTTATGGCTACACCTTC.

V is TRBV23-1 and J is TRBJ2-7; D is unclear. TRBV23-1 is an ORF for which the function is uncertain. The CDR3 covers 10 residues. With 4 bases removed from V and 7 bases from J, the gap between germline ends came to 5 bases. CDR3 sequence: CASSPREQYF. The CDR3 nucleotides read TGCGCCAGCAGTCCCCGGGAGCAGTACTTC.

The gene calls are TRBV18 and TRBJ2-6, with TRBD1 matching over 8 bases. The CDR3 has 16 residues. Germline V gene data show CDR1 as KGHSH and CDR2 as LQKENI. With V trimmed by 3 bases and J by 0 bases, 1 base remained unmatched. The CDR3 loop reads CASSPDRVSGANVLTF. Here the CDR3 DNA reads TGTGCCAGCTCACCGGACAGGGTCTCTGGGGCCAACGTCCTGACTTTC.

The chain joins TRBV11-2 to TRBJ1-6; perhaps TRBD1 as D (5 bases). The ends were cut back, 6 bases at V and 4 bases at J, with 13 bases in the middle. The CDR3 length is 15 residues. CDR1 is SGHAT, CDR2 FQNNGV, per germline. CDR3 coding DNA: TGTGCCAGCAGGGGCTGGGGCCCTTATAATTCACCCCTCCACTTT. Its translation: CASRGWGPYNSPLHF.

The V gene is TRBV28, the J gene TRBJ1-4, with 8 nucleotides matching TRBD1. CDR1 and CDR2 from the germline V gene are MDHEN and SYDVKM. V trimming: 5 bases; J trimming: 3 bases; junction bases outside the gene matches: 5. The CDR3 extends over 15 amino acids. CDR3 region: CASSLTGGPNEKLFF. The CDR3 coding sequence is TGTGCCAGCAGTCTAACAGGGGGACCTAATGAAAAACTGTTTTTT.

The chain carries TRBV5-1 and TRBJ1-1; the match to TRBD1 covers 8 bases. J gave up 0 bases and V 4 bases, and 8 bases lay outside the gene matches. The V gene's germline CDR1 is SGHRS and CDR2 YFSETQ. CDR3 size: 16 residues. The CDR3 reads CASSKKQGAMNTEAFF. The CDR3 DNA reads TGCGCCAGCAGCAAGAAGCAGGGGGCAATGAACACTGAAGCTTTCTTT.

The genes are TRBV10-1 and TRBJ2-3; D is ambiguous. Germline CDR1 WNHNN, CDR2 SYGVQD (reference sequence). The CDR3 runs 12 residues. Between the trimmed V and J ends, which lost 7 bases and 5 bases, there was a span of 10 bases. CDR3 coding DNA: TGCGCCAGCAATTTGCCGGGAGATACGCAGTATTTT. It is translated as CASNLPGDTQYF.

The J gene is TRBJ2-4, the V gene TRBV18, with a possible D match to TRBD1 (6 bases). The CDR3 runs 16 residues. The V gene's germline CDR1 is KGHSH and CDR2 LQKENI. V gave up 0 bases and J gave up 4 bases, with 13 bases separating them. CDR3 loop: CASSPPSSGAKNIQYF. DNA for the CDR3: TGTGCCAGCTCACCACCAAGTTCAGGGGCGAAAAACATTCAGTACTTC.

V and J are TRBV7-2 and TRBJ2-3; no reliable D call. The CDR3 covers 14 residues. Germline CDR1 is SGHTA and CDR2 is FQGNSA. V was trimmed by 7 bases and J by 7 bases, leaving 18 bases between them. CDR3 coding DNA: TGTGCCAGCACCCCCCCTTTCTTCCCGAATACGCAGTATTTT. This gives the protein CASTPPFFPNTQYF.

The chain has TRBV10-3 and TRBJ1-1, with D possibly TRBD1 on 5 matching bases. Trimming left V 5 bases short and J 0 bases short, with 7 bases between. The CDR3 totals 13 residues. Per the germline V gene, CDR1 is ENHRY and CDR2 is SYGVKD. CDR3 nucleotides: TGTGCCATCAGTCAGGGAGTGAACACTGAAGCTTTCTTT. As protein: CAISQGVNTEAFF.